This TCR beta chain was sequenced in a study of blood T cell repertoires in COVID-19. Study context: PBMCs, B-cell-depleted T cells, or T cells provided the cDNA or gDNA that made up the material.

Sequencing used immunoSEQ multiplex PCR; TCRdb keeps in-frame clones, though not all of them. The table includes over 250,000 clones, approximately 87% detected once. The CDR3 is made up of 15 amino acids. Germline lookup yields CDR1 MNHEY and CDR2 SMNVEV (reference sequence). After removal of 5 bases from V and 6 bases from J, the junction contained 5 bases not matched to a gene. The clonotype comes from a woman between 40 and 55 years old who had recovered from COVID-19. The V call is TRBV27, the J call TRBJ1-6; 9 positions agree with TRBD1. Material for sequencing was peripheral blood. The CDR3 DNA sequence: TGTGCCAGCAGTCCTTGGGACAGGGCTAATTCACCCCTCCACTTT. It translates to CASSPWDRANSPLHF.